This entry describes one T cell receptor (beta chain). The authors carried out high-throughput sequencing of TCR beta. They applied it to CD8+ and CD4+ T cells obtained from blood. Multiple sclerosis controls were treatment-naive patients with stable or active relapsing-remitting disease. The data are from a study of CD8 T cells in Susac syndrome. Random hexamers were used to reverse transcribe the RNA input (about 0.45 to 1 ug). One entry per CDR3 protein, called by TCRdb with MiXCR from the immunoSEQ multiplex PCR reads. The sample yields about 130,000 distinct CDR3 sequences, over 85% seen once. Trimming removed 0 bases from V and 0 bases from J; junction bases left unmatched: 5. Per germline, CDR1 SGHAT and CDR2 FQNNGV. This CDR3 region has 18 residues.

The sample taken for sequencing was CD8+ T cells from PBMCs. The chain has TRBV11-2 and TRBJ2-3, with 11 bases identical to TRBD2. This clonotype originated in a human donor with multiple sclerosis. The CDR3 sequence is CASSLDVGLAVSTDTQYF. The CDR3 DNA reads TGTGCCAGCAGCTTAGATGTGGGACTAGCGGTTAGCACAGATACGCAGTATTTT. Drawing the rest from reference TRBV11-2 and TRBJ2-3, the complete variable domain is EAGVAQSPRYKIIEKRQSVAFWCNPISGHATLYWYQQILGQGPKLLIQFQNNGVVDDSQLPKDRFSAERLKGVDSTLKIQPAKLEDSAVYLCASSLDVGLAVSTDTQYFGPGTRLTVL.